The rows below give T cell receptor beta chains drawn from one sample of a study of cytomegalovirus exposure and HLA in healthy donors. Measured with immunoSEQ multiplex PCR; TCRdb has only the in-frame clones, and not every one. The table shows about 160,000 clones, with roughly 78% occurring only once. What was sequenced was PBMCs. The receptors stem from a man between 40 and 49 years old in good health and CMV-seropositive. CDR3s include the opening cysteine and the closing phenylalanine or tryptophan. Fields, in order: V gene, J gene, clone size, D gene, CDR3 DNA, CDR3 protein. The D gene is left open where the match is weak. Clone size is stated in some rows and not others, as once, few, many or a class when expanded.

v_call: TRBV7-6
j_call: TRBJ1-1
clone_size: -
d_call: TRBD1
cdr3_nt: TGTGCCAGCAGCTCTCCGGAGGGGGCGTACACTGAAGCTTTCTTT
cdr3_aa: CASSSPEGAYTEAFF

v_call: TRBV7-9
j_call: TRBJ2-6
clone_size: few
d_call: -
cdr3_nt: TGTGCCAGCACCCCGTCTGGGGCCAACGTCCTGACTTTC
cdr3_aa: CASTPSGANVLTF

v_call: TRBV4-3
j_call: TRBJ2-1
clone_size: -
d_call: TRBD2
cdr3_nt: TGCGCCAGCAGCCAAGACGGACTAGCGGTCTACAATGAGCAGTTCTTC
cdr3_aa: CASSQDGLAVYNEQFF

v_call: TRBV20-1
j_call: TRBJ1-1
clone_size: few
d_call: -
cdr3_nt: TGCAGTGCCCCGCAGGACACCCAAGCTTTCTTT
cdr3_aa: CSAPQDTQAFF

v_call: TRBV27
j_call: TRBJ2-5
clone_size: -
d_call: -
cdr3_nt: TGTGCCAGCAGTTTATACGGGGGGCGGGGGGAGACCCAGTACTTC
cdr3_aa: CASSLYGGRGETQYF

v_call: TRBV7-2
j_call: TRBJ2-3
clone_size: once
d_call: TRBD2
cdr3_nt: TGTGCCAGCAGCCCAGAAAGCGGGGGGGGAACAGATACGCAGTATTTT
cdr3_aa: CASSPESGGGTDTQYF

v_call: TRBV19
j_call: TRBJ1-2
clone_size: -
d_call: -
cdr3_nt: TGTGCCAGTTCTGCGGCGGTTAACTATGGCTACACCTTC
cdr3_aa: CASSAAVNYGYTF

v_call: TRBV7-2
j_call: TRBJ2-7
clone_size: -
d_call: -
cdr3_nt: TGTGCCAGCAGCTTAGTTTCGGGGAACGGGCAGTACTTC
cdr3_aa: CASSLVSGNGQYF

v_call: TRBV5-1
j_call: TRBJ2-7
clone_size: -
d_call: TRBD2
cdr3_nt: TGCGCCAGCAGCTTGCTCGGGACTAGTAACTCCTACGAGCAGTACTTC
cdr3_aa: CASSLLGTSNSYEQYF

v_call: TRBV9
j_call: TRBJ2-3
clone_size: many
d_call: -
cdr3_nt: TGTGCCAGCAGCGTTCTCGAGACAGATACGCAGTATTTT
cdr3_aa: CASSVLETDTQYF

v_call: TRBV11-3
j_call: TRBJ2-7
clone_size: few
d_call: -
cdr3_nt: TGTGCCAGCAGCCCCCGGGACAACTCCTACGAGCAGTACTTC
cdr3_aa: CASSPRDNSYEQYF

v_call: TRBV29-1
j_call: TRBJ2-7
clone_size: -
d_call: -
cdr3_nt: TGCAGCGTGGAAGGACAGTCATACGAGCAGTACTTC
cdr3_aa: CSVEGQSYEQYF

v_call: TRBV15
j_call: TRBJ2-7
clone_size: few
d_call: TRBD2
cdr3_nt: TGTGCCACCAGCAGAGTGCGGGGGACCTACGAGCAGTACTTC
cdr3_aa: CATSRVRGTYEQYF

v_call: TRBV15
j_call: TRBJ2-1
clone_size: -
d_call: TRBD2
cdr3_nt: TGTGCCACCAGCGATTTGGATGGGGGGGGAAATGAGCAGTTCTTC
cdr3_aa: CATSDLDGGGNEQFF

v_call: TRBV7-2
j_call: TRBJ2-7
clone_size: -
d_call: -
cdr3_nt: TGTGCCAGCAGCTTAGCAGGGACAACCTCCTACGAGCAGTACTTC
cdr3_aa: CASSLAGTTSYEQYF

v_call: TRBV18
j_call: TRBJ1-6
clone_size: -
d_call: -
cdr3_nt: TGTGCCAGCTCACCCAGGGGTAGGTCGGATTCACCCCTCCACTTT
cdr3_aa: CASSPRGRSDSPLHF

v_call: TRBV10-3
j_call: TRBJ2-4
clone_size: -
d_call: -
cdr3_nt: TGTGCCTCACAGCCCCATCTTGGACAGAAAAACATTCAGTACTTC
cdr3_aa: CASQPHLGQKNIQYF

v_call: TRBV9
j_call: TRBJ1-4
clone_size: -
d_call: TRBD1
cdr3_nt: TGTGCCAGCAGCGTTGGGGGACAGCTTAATGAAAAACTGTTTTTT
cdr3_aa: CASSVGGQLNEKLFF

v_call: TRBV4-3
j_call: TRBJ1-3
clone_size: -
d_call: TRBD1
cdr3_nt: TGCGCCAGCAGCCAATGGGGCGACAGGGCCTCGGAAAACACCATATATTTT
cdr3_aa: CASSQWGDRASENTIYF

v_call: TRBV11-3
j_call: TRBJ2-3
clone_size: -
d_call: -
cdr3_nt: TGTGCCAGCAGCCCTAGCGTTTCGGACCCAGATACGCAGTATTTT
cdr3_aa: CASSPSVSDPDTQYF

v_call: TRBV7-3
j_call: TRBJ2-2
clone_size: few
d_call: TRBD2
cdr3_nt: TGTGCCAGCAGCTCCGACGGGCTAGCGGGGGGCACCGGGGAGCTGTTTTTT
cdr3_aa: CASSSDGLAGGTGELFF

v_call: TRBV6-5
j_call: TRBJ1-2
clone_size: -
d_call: -
cdr3_nt: TGTGCCAGCAGTTACTCCCCGGGGACTAACTATGGCTACACCTTC
cdr3_aa: CASSYSPGTNYGYTF

v_call: TRBV6-6
j_call: TRBJ2-5
clone_size: -
d_call: TRBD1
cdr3_nt: TGTGCCAGCAGTCCCGGGACAGGGTGGGAAGAGACCCAGTACTTC
cdr3_aa: CASSPGTGWEETQYF

v_call: TRBV7-9
j_call: TRBJ2-1
clone_size: -
d_call: TRBD2
cdr3_nt: TGTGCCAGTGTCCCGCTAGCGGGGGGGCGAAATGAGCAGTTCTTC
cdr3_aa: CASVPLAGGRNEQFF